The 27 T cell receptor beta chains presented below share a single source sample, sequenced in a study of post-analysis software for immune sequencing data. Findings of the study overall: Patients used about five TRBV segments, including TRBV5-6, TRBV5-1 and TRBV20-1, more often than controls.

The antigens for these receptors are not known. Included in the TCR beta cDNA libraries were unique molecular identifiers. TCRdb used MiXCR to reprocess the PCR reads, holding one entry per CDR3 protein. There are about 200,000 distinct CDR3 sequences in the sample; 29% occur only once, and less than 4% lies in the top ten. Input material: blood. These receptors originate from a girl aged 2-17 years with multiple sclerosis.

This clonotype is a singleton in its sample. The chain combines TRBV11-3 with TRBJ2-2, with D perhaps assigned TRBD1 or TRBD2 (5 bases each). Germline V gene data show CDR1 as SGHNT and CDR2 as YENEEA. This CDR3 has 16 residues. Deletions cut 3 bases from V and 0 bases from J, with 11 bases between. CDR3 loop: CASSFGQGANTGELFF. The CDR3 coding sequence is TGTGCCAGCAGCTTCGGGCAGGGAGCGAACACCGGGGAGCTGTTTTTT.

This clonotype was observed a few times. The chain has TRBV5-6 and TRBJ1-4; 9 nucleotides match TRBD1. Germline lookup yields CDR1 SGHDT and CDR2 YYEEEE. J gave up 6 bases and V 5 bases, and 8 bases lay outside the gene matches. CDR3 length equals 15 residues. In DNA, the CDR3 is TGTGCCAGCAGGGGGAGGGGACAGGGCGATGAAAAACTGTTTTTT. Its translation: CASRGRGQGDEKLFF. Using reference TRBV5-6 and TRBJ1-4 for the parts outside the CDR3, the full variable domain is DAGVTQSPTHLIKTRGQQVTLRCSPKSGHDTVSWYQQALGQGPQFIFQYYEEEERQRGNFPDRFSGHQFPNYSSELNVNALLLGDSALYLCASRGRGQGDEKLFFGSGTQLSVL.

This chain joins TRBV3-1 and TRBJ1-5, with unresolved D. This CDR3 has 13 amino acids. With 1 base removed from V and 6 bases from J, the gap between germline ends came to 7 bases. From germline, CDR1 is LGHDT and CDR2 YNNKEL (reference sequence). In nucleotides, the CDR3 is TGTGCCAGCAGCCAAGTACTTGGTCAGCCCCAGCATTTT. Translating it yields CASSQVLGQPQHF.

V usage is TRBV28 and J usage is TRBJ1-5, with D maybe TRBD1 (5 bases). Per germline, CDR1 MDHEN and CDR2 SYDVKM. The CDR3 spans 17 residues. Deletions cut 5 bases from V and 6 bases from J, with 23 bases between. CDR3 bases: TGTGCCAGCAGTGGGGGGTTAGCGATAGGTCGTGGTCAGCCCCAGCATTTT. Protein sequence: CASSGGLAIGRGQPQHF.

The gene calls are TRBV7-3 and TRBJ1-1; D is unresolved. This CDR3 has 14 residues. From germline, CDR1 is SGHTA and CDR2 FQGTGA. V shed 8 bases and J shed 2 bases, with 15 bases lying between them. CDR3 sequence reads: CASGVDNGNTEAFF. The CDR3 DNA is TGTGCCAGCGGCGTCGACAATGGCAACACTGAAGCTTTCTTT.

This clonotype came up many times. The chain couples TRBV20-1 to TRBJ2-7; D unclear. The CDR3 loop spans 15 amino acids. The germline V gene encodes CDR1 DFQATT and CDR2 SNEGSKA (reference sequence). V lost 2 bases to trimming and J lost 1 base, with 15 bases between them. The CDR3 region is CSARNFRHSSYEQYF. The CDR3 DNA reads TGCAGTGCTAGAAATTTTCGGCATTCGTCCTACGAGCAGTACTTC.

Comments on this clonotype: A junction boundary mismatches the germline segment, possibly from a read error. V gene TRBV6-6 combines with J gene TRBJ1-6; D perhaps matches TRBD1 (5 bases). Germline CDR1 reads MNHNY; CDR2 reads SVGAGI (reference sequence). CDR3 length equals 14 residues. The CDR3 DNA is TGTGCCAGCAGGGGTAGGGAGGGGTCCTCACCCCCCCACTTT. It codes for CASRGREGSSPPHF.

A note on this clonotype: One base away lies a much larger clone, so this may be a sequencing read error. The chain couples TRBV12-3 or TRBV12-4 to TRBJ2-5; the D gene is possibly TRBD2 (6 bases). V lost 5 bases and J lost 5, with 21 bases in between. This CDR3 comprises 16 residues. CDR3 protein: CASSPSPLALGETQYF. CDR3 nucleotides: TGTGCCAGCAGTCCCTCCCCACTAGCTCTTGGGGAGACCCAGTACTTC.

This clonotype was seen ten or more times. The rearrangement joins TRBV28 to TRBJ1-4, with unresolved D. Looked up from germline, CDR1 is MDHEN and CDR2 is SYDVKM. Trimming cost V 3 bases and J 4 bases, with 3 bases left between them. The CDR3 has 12 amino acids. CDR3 sequence: CASSLDNEKLFF. The DNA for the CDR3 is TGTGCCAGCAGTTTGGATAATGAAAAACTGTTTTTT.

This chain uses TRBV28 with TRBJ1-5; 9 bases fit TRBD1. The CDR3 sequence is 11 residues long. Germline CDR1 is MDHEN and CDR2 is SYDVKM. Unmatched junction bases numbered 0, after V lost 4 bases and J lost 11 bases. The CDR3 nucleotides read TGTGCCAGCAGTTGGGACAGGGCCCAGCATTTT. It codes for CASSWDRAQHF.

Concerning this clonotype itself: Possible read error: a much larger clone is one base away. A read error is likely, as this CDR3 ends without the conserved phenylalanine or tryptophan. Because the CDR3's place on the DNA is in doubt, the DNA is left out and the CDR3 is given as listed by TCRdb. The rearrangement links TRBV29-1 to TRBJ2-1; the D segment call TRBD1 is taken from the table without a DNA check. Germline V lookup: CDR1 SQVTM, CDR2 ANQGSEA. The CDR3 is 11 residues long, ends included. The CDR3 reads CSVAFDRAMFV.

This clonotype was detected a few times. This sequence joins TRBV2 and TRBJ1-2; TRBD1 agrees at 9 bases. The J segment lost 8 bases and the V segment lost 6 bases, leaving 7 bases of the junction unmatched. The CDR3 spans 13 residues. Looked up from germline, CDR1 is SNHLY and CDR2 is FYNNEI. The CDR3 reads CASRGQGTQGYTF. The CDR3 DNA reads as TGTGCCAGCAGAGGACAGGGGACTCAGGGCTACACCTTC. The variable domain in full, with the rest retrieved from reference TRBV2 and TRBJ1-2, is EPEVTQTPSHQVTQMGQEVILRCVPISNHLYFYWYRQILGQKVEFLVSFYNNEISEKSEIFDDQFSVERPDGSNFTLKIRSTKLEDSAMYFCASRGQGTQGYTFGSGTRLTVV.

To note about this clonotype: The junction does not match germline at one end; this may be a read error. The rearrangement uses TRBV3-1 and TRBJ2-2, with D perhaps matching TRBD2 (6 bases). Germline lookup yields CDR1 LGHDT and CDR2 YNNKEL (reference sequence). CDR3 size: 15 residues. The DNA for the CDR3 is TGTGCCAGCAACCAACGGGGAGGCATAGCCGGGGAGCTGTTTTTT. Amino acid sequence: CASNQRGGIAGELFF.

This clonotype has at least ten counts. This chain joins TRBV12-3 or TRBV12-4 and TRBJ2-6; perhaps TRBD2 as D (6 bases). V dropped 3 bases and J dropped 0 bases, with 12 bases sitting between them. CDR3 length: 17 residues. The CDR3 here is CASSFGGAASGANVLTF. CDR3 DNA: TGTGCCAGCAGTTTCGGGGGTGCCGCCTCTGGGGCCAACGTCCTGACTTTC.

In its sample, this clonotype was seen many times. J is TRBJ2-7 and V is TRBV6-5; D gene uncertain. Germline V lookup: CDR1 MNHEY, CDR2 SVGAGI. Trimming pared 0 bases from V and 3 bases from J, leaving 12 bases between. CDR3 length: 15 residues. CDR3 residues: CASSYSLARNYEQYF. CDR3 coding DNA: TGTGCCAGCAGTTACTCGTTGGCCAGAAACTACGAGCAGTACTTC.

This sequence joins TRBV9 and TRBJ2-3; no clear D gene. V lost 3 bases and J 6 bases, leaving 11 bases between the germline ends. Germline CDR1 SGDLS, CDR2 YYNGEE. The CDR3 length is 13 residues. The CDR3 DNA sequence: TGTGCCAGCAGCGGCTCGCCCCAGGATACGCAGTATTTT. It encodes CASSGSPQDTQYF.

At least ten counts were recorded for this clonotype. The chain employs TRBV20-1 and TRBJ1-2, with D possibly TRBD1 on 5 matching bases. The CDR3 has 14 amino acids. Germline V gene sequence: CDR1 DFQATT, CDR2 SNEGSKA (reference sequence). Trimming took off 3 bases at V and 2 bases at J, with 13 bases between the two ends. As DNA, the CDR3 is TGCAGTGCTAGTCGTGGCAGGGTAAACTATGGCTACACCTTC. As protein: CSASRGRVNYGYTF.

This chain connects TRBV10-3 to TRBJ1-1; D remains ambiguous. This CDR3 is built from 18 residues. The germline gives CDR1 ENHRY, CDR2 SYGVKD. V was trimmed by 4 bases and J by 0 bases, leaving 21 bases between them. The CDR3 loop is CAISGGSGVGGMNTEAFF. The CDR3 nucleotides read TGTGCCATCAGTGGAGGTAGTGGAGTTGGCGGAATGAACACTGAAGCTTTCTTT.

This clonotype has a handful of counts. The chain recombines TRBV14 with TRBJ2-7, with TRBD2 identical over 9 bases. CDR3 length: 15 residues. Germline trimming cut 3 bases from V and 5 bases from J; bases unmatched to any gene: 8. Germline assignment: CDR1 SGHDN and CDR2 FVKESK. The CDR3 sequence is CASSQAPGLAHEQYF. CDR3 nucleotide sequence: TGTGCCAGCAGCCAGGCTCCGGGACTAGCCCACGAGCAGTACTTC.

In its sample, this clonotype was seen a few times. The V gene is TRBV7-9, the J gene TRBJ2-3; 11 bases match TRBD2. V was pared by 5 bases and J by 4 bases, with 5 bases of the junction left unmatched. The CDR3 length is 15 residues. Germline CDR1 is SEHNR and CDR2 is FQNEAQ (reference sequence). CDR3 amino acids: CASSGIAGGSDTQYF. In nucleotides, the CDR3 is TGTGCCAGCAGCGGGATAGCGGGGGGGTCAGATACGCAGTATTTT. Filled out from reference TRBV7-9 and TRBJ2-3, the complete variable domain reads DTGVSQNPRHKITKRGQNVTFRCDPISEHNRLYWYRQTLGQGPEFLTYFQNEAQLEKSRLLSDRFSAERPKGSFSTLEIQRTEQGDSAMYLCASSGIAGGSDTQYFGPGTRLTVL.

J is TRBJ2-7 and V is TRBV7-2, with 13 bases fitting TRBD2. The germline CDR1 and CDR2 sequences are SGHTA and FQGNSA. This CDR3 has 19 amino acids. V lost 1 base to trimming and J lost 2 bases; unmatched junction nucleotides: 11. The CDR3 reads CASSLEVWTSGRAAYEQYF. Written as DNA, the CDR3 is TGTGCCAGCAGCTTAGAGGTTTGGACTAGCGGGAGAGCAGCCTACGAGCAGTACTTC. Full variable domain (rest looked up from reference TRBV7-2 and TRBJ2-7): GAGVSQSPSNKVTEKGKDVELRCDPISGHTALYWYRQSLGQGLEFLIYFQGNSAPDKSGLPSDRFSAERTGGSVSTLTIQRTQQEDSAVYLCASSLEVWTSGRAAYEQYFGPGTRLTVT.

V and J are TRBV6-1 and TRBJ2-5, with 9 nucleotides matching TRBD1. The J call may be wrong; the DNA end is better matched by TRBJ2-7. The CDR3 consists of 17 residues. Germline CDR1 and CDR2: MNHNS and SASEGT. The DNA of the CDR3 is TGTGCCAGCAGTCCACGAATTCCGGGACAGGGAAGGAACGAGCAGTACTTC. Its translation: CASSPRIPGQGRNEQYF.

This clonotype is a singleton in its sample. The rearrangement uses TRBV20-1 and TRBJ2-7; no firm D call. The V and J ends lost 0 bases and 0 bases respectively, with 18 bases between them. Per germline, CDR1 DFQATT and CDR2 SNEGSKA (reference sequence). This CDR3 spans 17 amino acids. The CDR3 is CSARDRSGRSPSYEQYF. The CDR3 coding sequence is TGCAGTGCTAGAGATCGGTCGGGCCGCTCCCCCTCCTACGAGCAGTACTTC.

This clonotype was seen a few times. This chain links TRBV5-1 with TRBJ1-3, with D possibly TRBD1 on 6 matching bases. The CDR3 sequence is 15 residues long. The V gene lost 4 bases and the J gene lost 4 bases, with 15 bases spanning the gap. Germline CDR1 is SGHRS and CDR2 is YFSETQ. The CDR3 protein is CASSQTTGNGNTIYF. The CDR3 DNA reads as TGCGCCAGCAGCCAAACAACAGGGAACGGAAACACCATATATTTT.

This clonotype was detected many times. This chain links TRBV12-3 or TRBV12-4 with TRBJ1-5; D is uncertain. Trimming removed 4 bases at V and 4 bases at J, with 11 bases between. This CDR3 spans 14 amino acids. CDR3 nucleotides: TGTGCCAGCAGTTCCCGACGGAGTAATCAGCCCCAGCATTTT. Translating it yields CASSSRRSNQPQHF.

The chain has TRBV7-2 and TRBJ2-5; no firm D call. This CDR3 is 14 amino acids long. Between the trimmed V and J ends, which lost 5 bases and 4 bases, there was a span of 14 bases. The germline CDR1 and CDR2 sequences are SGHTA and FQGNSA. As DNA, the CDR3 is TGTGCCAGCAGCGCGCCGGCCCCAGGAGAGACCCAGTACTTC. Encoded protein: CASSAPAPGETQYF.

The rearrangement links TRBV28 to TRBJ1-6; D not certain. Trimming left V 1 base short and J 19 bases short, with 14 bases between. The V gene's germline CDR1 is MDHEN and CDR2 SYDVKM. This CDR3 is built from 12 residues. The CDR3 is CASSLSRAGPHF. The CDR3 bases are TGTGCCAGCAGTTTATCCCGGGCAGGCCCTCACTTT.